A selection of T cell receptor beta chains follows, all from one sample in a study of beta chain features in type 1 diabetes. TCRdb keeps only in-frame clones here, not all; method: immunoSEQ multiplex PCR. The profile shows approximately 340,000 clones, about 15% of them singletons. Sample: naive CD4+ T cells from blood. All receptors derive from a woman younger than 30 in good health. Both conserved end residues are trimmed from each CDR3.

v_gene	j_gene	len	CDR3aa
TRBV5-1	TRBJ2-3	13	ASSLGAGVRDTQY
TRBV11-2	TRBJ2-1	12	ASSLSSSYNEQF
TRBV30	TRBJ1-5	11	AWSLTGVQPQH
TRBV6-6	TRBJ2-7	11	ASSLAGAKEQY
TRBV2	TRBJ1-1	10	ASSSDYTEAF
TRBV19	TRBJ2-3	12	ASKAGPSTDTQY
TRBV4-2	TRBJ2-5	18	ASSQTTGGLAGGKQETQY
TRBV29-1	TRBJ2-2	9	SVQAVGELF
TRBV30	TRBJ1-1	10	AYTGENTEAF
TRBV25-1	TRBJ1-1	14	ASSDNTGATNTEAF
TRBV29-1	TRBJ2-7	14	SAAPGQGAYLYEQY
TRBV30	TRBJ2-2	11	AWSRRGPGELF
TRBV30	TRBJ2-1	11	AWRPWADNEQF
TRBV11-2	TRBJ2-5	13	ASSLGSGIQETQY
TRBV27	TRBJ2-3	14	ASSTPTGLSTDTQY
TRBV30	TRBJ1-1	11	AWSVGGNTEAF
TRBV10-3	TRBJ2-7	12	AISGGETSYEQY
TRBV7-3	TRBJ2-3	14	ASSRAGGARPDTQY
TRBV29-1	TRBJ2-7	13	SVEVTSGASYEQY
TRBV30	TRBJ2-2	11	AWDRVNTGELF
TRBV30	TRBJ1-5	12	AWSVLSGNQPQH
TRBV28	TRBJ2-7	13	ASRPTSGRGWEQY
TRBV28	TRBJ1-1	10	ASSLNTGPAF
TRBV5-1	TRBJ1-4	12	ASSLEDEGEKLF
TRBV29-1	TRBJ2-1	10	SVEVTNNEQF
TRBV28	TRBJ2-3	13	ASIAAKGPTDTQY
TRBV5-4	TRBJ2-5	14	ASSREIGTVQETQY
TRBV15	TRBJ2-5	13	ATSRDLTRVETQY